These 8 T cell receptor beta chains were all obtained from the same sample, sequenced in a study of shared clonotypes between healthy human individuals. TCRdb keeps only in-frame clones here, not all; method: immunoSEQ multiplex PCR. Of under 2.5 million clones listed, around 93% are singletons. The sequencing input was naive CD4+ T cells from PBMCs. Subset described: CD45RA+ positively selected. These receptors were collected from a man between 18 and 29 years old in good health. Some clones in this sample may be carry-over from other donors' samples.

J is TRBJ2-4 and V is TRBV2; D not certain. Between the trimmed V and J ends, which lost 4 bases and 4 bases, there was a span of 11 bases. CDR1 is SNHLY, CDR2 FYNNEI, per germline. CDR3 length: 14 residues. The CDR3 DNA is TGTGCCAGCAGTGCTTGGGGTCTTAAAAACATTCAGTACTTC. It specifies CASSAWGLKNIQYF.

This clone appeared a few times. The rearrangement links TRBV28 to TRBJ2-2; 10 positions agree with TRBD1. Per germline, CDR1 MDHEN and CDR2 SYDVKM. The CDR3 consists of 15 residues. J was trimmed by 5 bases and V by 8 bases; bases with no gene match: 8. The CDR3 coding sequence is TGTGCCAGCTTACCGGGACAGGGGAGAACCGGGGAGCTGTTTTTT. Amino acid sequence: CASLPGQGRTGELFF.

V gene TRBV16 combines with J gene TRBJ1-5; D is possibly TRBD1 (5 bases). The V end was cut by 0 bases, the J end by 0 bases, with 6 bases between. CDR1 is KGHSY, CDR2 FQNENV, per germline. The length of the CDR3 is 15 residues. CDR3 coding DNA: TGTGCCAGCAGCCAATCGGGGGTTAGCAATCAGCCCCAGCATTTT. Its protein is CASSQSGVSNQPQHF. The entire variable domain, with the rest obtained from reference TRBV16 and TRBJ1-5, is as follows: GEEVAQTPKHLVRGEGQKAKLYCAPIKGHSYVFWYQQVLKNEFKFLISFQNENVFDETGMPKERFSAKCLPNSPCSLEIQATKLEDSAVYFCASSQSGVSNQPQHFGDGTRLSIL.

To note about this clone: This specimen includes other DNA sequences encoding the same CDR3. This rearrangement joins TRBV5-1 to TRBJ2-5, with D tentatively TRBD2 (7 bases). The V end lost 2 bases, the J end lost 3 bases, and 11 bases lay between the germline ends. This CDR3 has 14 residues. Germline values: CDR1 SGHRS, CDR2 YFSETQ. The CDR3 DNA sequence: TGCGCCAGCAGCTTCGGAGGGGGGGAAGAGACCCAGTACTTC. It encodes CASSFGGGEETQYF.

CDR3 bases: TGTGCCATCAGTGAGTCTAGCGGGTACACAGATACGCAGTATTTT. Protein sequence: CAISESSGYTDTQYF. V is TRBV10-3 and J is TRBJ2-3; 7 bases line up with TRBD2. From germline, CDR1 is ENHRY and CDR2 SYGVKD. The CDR3 contains 15 residues. J was trimmed by 2 bases and V by 0 bases; bases with no gene match: 2.

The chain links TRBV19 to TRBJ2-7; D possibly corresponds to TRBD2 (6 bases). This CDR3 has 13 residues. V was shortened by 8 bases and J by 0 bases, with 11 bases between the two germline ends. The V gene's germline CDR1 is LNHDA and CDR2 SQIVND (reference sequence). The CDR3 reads CASGGRTSYEQYF. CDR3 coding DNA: TGTGCCAGTGGGGGGAGAACCTCCTACGAGCAGTACTTC.

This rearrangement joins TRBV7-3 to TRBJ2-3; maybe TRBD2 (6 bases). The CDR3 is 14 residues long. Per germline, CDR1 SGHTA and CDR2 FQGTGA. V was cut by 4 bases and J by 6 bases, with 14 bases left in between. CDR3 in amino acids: CASSWGTGADTQYF. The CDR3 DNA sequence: TGTGCCAGCAGCTGGGGTACGGGAGCGGATACGCAGTATTTT.

CDR3 nucleotide sequence: TGTGCCAGCAGCTTTAGTGGTTCCGCCGAGCGCACAGATACGCAGTATTTT. Translation: CASSFSGSAERTDTQYF. The rearrangement links TRBV7-8 to TRBJ2-3; D is undetermined. CDR1 and CDR2 (germline): SGHVS, FQNEAQ. This CDR3 comprises 17 residues. Trimming stripped 3 bases from V and 1 base from J, with 17 bases between.